This T cell receptor (beta chain) was recorded in a study of T cell repertoires in cytomegalovirus infection. TCRdb used MiXCR to reprocess the reads, holding one entry per CDR3 protein. This sample has 750,000 to 900,000 distinct CDR3 sequences; almost 30% occur once, and the top ten carry under 15%. Germline-derived CDR1 and CDR2 are SGHTA and FQGTGA. Trimming took off 6 bases at V and 5 bases at J, with 40 bases between the two ends. This CDR3 region has 22 residues. Concerning this clonotype: Its cognate antigen is unknown.

The V and J genes are TRBV7-3 and TRBJ1-2; TRBD1 is a possible D gene (6 bases). This TCR came from a human donor in good health (CMV status not recorded). Some clones in this sample may be carry-over from other donors' samples. This material consisted of cultured CD8+ T cells from PBMCs, taken from culture after CMV antigen stimulation. The CDR3 region has the DNA TGTGCCAGCAGTACAGCTGTATACCGCCGCCGGGACAACGACGATCCGGGTTATGGCTACACCTTC. This codes for CASSTAVYRRRDNDDPGYGYTF.